This TCR beta chain emerged from a study of beta chain features in type 1 diabetes. Findings of the study overall: For patients and controls alike, PCR might favor shorter templates to the same degree. Shorter TCRB CDR3s, moderately but significantly so, marked every one of the four CD4+ subsets in Type 1 diabetes patients.

Expressed TCRB transcripts were sequenced because the entire RNA isolate underwent reverse transcription. TCRdb keeps only in-frame clones here, not all; method: immunoSEQ multiplex PCR. The sample includes approximately 170,000 clones, about 7.8% of them seen just once. This clone turned up a few times. No antigen is known for it. Germline V gene lookup returns CDR1 SGHTA and CDR2 FQGNSA. The V end was cut by 3 bases, the J end by 4 bases, with 11 bases between. The CDR3 covers 14 residues. Input material: central memory CD4+ T cells from blood. The V gene is TRBV7-2, the J gene TRBJ2-3, with D maybe TRBD1 (6 bases). The TCR comes from a woman aged 40 to 50 with type 1 diabetes. The CDR3 protein is CASSFQGSPDTQYF. CDR3 bases: TGTGCCAGCAGCTTTCAGGGGTCCCCAGATACGCAGTATTTT.